The clone carrying this TCR beta chain was observed a few times. This specimen belongs to a study of human T cells and chemical hapten exposure. Study overall: Mainly, slight library volume differences in the pool made TCR yields vary.

Unfractionated whole blood was the source from which total RNA was extracted. The junction had 3 bases not matched to a gene; V was cut back by 2 bases and J by 5 bases. Germline values: CDR1 WNHNN, CDR2 SYGVQD (reference sequence). The length of the CDR3 is 14 residues. The library gave individual cDNA molecules unique molecular identifiers. Using its own MiXCR run on the reads, TCRdb lists one record per CDR3 protein. The data show roughly 120,000 distinct CDR3 sequences, over 7% seen once. The TCR was taken from a human donor in good health. Some clones in this sample may be carry-over from other donors' samples. Sequencing was performed on whole blood. The J gene is TRBJ2-7, the V gene TRBV10-1; 10 nucleotides agree with TRBD1. The CDR3 bases are TGCGCCAGCAGTGAGCTGACAGGGGGCGACGAGCAGTACTTC. Amino acids: CASSELTGGDEQYF.